This TCR beta chain was captured in a study of PD-L1 blockade in urothelial cancer. Study-level background: Before enrollment, 0 to 3 chemotherapy regimens had been given to patients. Analyzed time points were 3 weeks (second dose) and 6 weeks after therapy began. Blood samples had a median of 141,255 T cells.

Method: immunoSEQ multiplex PCR; TCRdb's copy keeps in-frame clones and lacks some. The sample has some 46,000 clones; 70% to 90% are singletons. The time point denotes: pretreatment peripheral blood. Per germline, CDR1 MDHEN and CDR2 SYDVKM. Trimming stripped 3 bases from V and 1 base from J, with 12 bases between. The CDR3 covers 15 residues. The chain is built from TRBV28 and TRBJ1-2; D is unclear. The material was PBMCs, obtained around atezolizumab (anti-PD-L1) treatment. The source is a man aged 55 to 70 with urothelial cancer. Here the CDR3 DNA reads TGTGCCAGCAGTTTCCCCCCGGGTGTTAACTATGGCTACACCTTC. Protein: CASSFPPGVNYGYTF.